This T cell receptor beta chain stems from a study of shared clonotypes between healthy human individuals. General study points: Represented diversity, genetic and exposure-history alike, was limited by few donors. As a rule, naive subsets had a larger estimated richness than memory subsets. An effect of sequencing depth on clonotype sharing among donors was expected.

Profiling relied on immunoSEQ multiplex PCR, and the TCRdb table lists in-frame clones only, not all of them. Counted here are some 1.5 million clones, nearly 99% occurring once; the ten biggest clones make up roughly 0.4%. Naive CD45RA+ and memory CD45RA-negative subsets were split from CD4+ cells. With regard to this clone: Its antigen is not identified.

J gave up 2 bases and V 3 bases, and 11 bases lay outside the gene matches. The germline gives CDR1 SGDLS, CDR2 YYNGEE. The CDR3 is made up of 17 amino acids. The TCR was taken from a man aged 30-40 years in good health. Specimen: naive CD4+ T cells sorted from blood. The sample's subset: CD45RA+ positively selected. The chain links TRBV9 to TRBJ2-7; 10 bases are a match to TRBD1. The CDR3 sequence: CASSAFPRDRGPYEQYF. CDR3 bases: TGTGCCAGCAGCGCTTTCCCCCGGGACAGGGGACCCTACGAGCAGTACTTC.